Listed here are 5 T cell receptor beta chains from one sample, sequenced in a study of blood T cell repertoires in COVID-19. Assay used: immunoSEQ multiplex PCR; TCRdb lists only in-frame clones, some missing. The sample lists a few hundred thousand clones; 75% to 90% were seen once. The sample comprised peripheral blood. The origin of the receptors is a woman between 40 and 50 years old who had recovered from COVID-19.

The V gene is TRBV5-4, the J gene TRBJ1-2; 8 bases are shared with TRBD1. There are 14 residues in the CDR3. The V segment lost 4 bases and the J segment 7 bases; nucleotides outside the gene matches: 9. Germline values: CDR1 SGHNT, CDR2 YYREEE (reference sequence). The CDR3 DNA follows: TGTGCCAGCAGCCAACCTCGGACAGGGTCTGGCTACACCTTC. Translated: CASSQPRTGSGYTF.

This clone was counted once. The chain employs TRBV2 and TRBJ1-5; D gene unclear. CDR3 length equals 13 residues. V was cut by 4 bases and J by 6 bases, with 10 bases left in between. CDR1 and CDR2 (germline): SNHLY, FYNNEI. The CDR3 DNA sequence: TGTGCCAGCAGTGCAGGTTCCTTTCAGCCCCAGCATTTT. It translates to CASSAGSFQPQHF. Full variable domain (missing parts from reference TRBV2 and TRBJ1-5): EPEVTQTPSHQVTQMGQEVILRCVPISNHLYFYWYRQILGQKVEFLVSFYNNEISEKSEIFDDQFSVERPDGSNFTLKIRSTKLEDSAMYFCASSAGSFQPQHFGDGTRLSIL.

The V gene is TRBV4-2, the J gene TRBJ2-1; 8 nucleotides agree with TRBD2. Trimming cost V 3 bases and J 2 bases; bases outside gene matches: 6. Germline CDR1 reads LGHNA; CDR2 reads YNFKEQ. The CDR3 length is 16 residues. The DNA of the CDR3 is TGTGCCAGCAGCCACTTACTAGCGGAGGCCTACAATGAGCAGTTCTTC. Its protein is CASSHLLAEAYNEQFF.

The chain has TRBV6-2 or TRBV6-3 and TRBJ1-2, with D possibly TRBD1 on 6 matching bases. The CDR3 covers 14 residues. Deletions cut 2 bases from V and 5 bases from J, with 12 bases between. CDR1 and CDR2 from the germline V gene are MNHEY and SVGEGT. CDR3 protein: CASSYPGTQYGYTF. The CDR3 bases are TGTGCCAGCAGTTACCCCGGGACACAATATGGCTACACCTTC.

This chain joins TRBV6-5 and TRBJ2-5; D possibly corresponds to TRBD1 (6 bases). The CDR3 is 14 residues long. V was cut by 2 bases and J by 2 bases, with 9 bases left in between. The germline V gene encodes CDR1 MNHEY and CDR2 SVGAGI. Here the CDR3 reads CASSYEGTQETQYF. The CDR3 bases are TGTGCCAGCAGTTACGAGGGGACACAAGAGACCCAGTACTTC.